This is a list of T cell receptor beta chains from one sample in a study of shared clonotypes between healthy human individuals. TCRdb's table, derived via immunoSEQ multiplex PCR, lists solely in-frame clones and lacks some. Among about 2.1 million clones, roughly 91% were seen once, and the ten largest hold more than 1.5%. The sample was naive CD8+ T cells from PBMCs. The source of these receptors is a man between 18 and 29 years old in good health. Some clones in this sample may be carry-over from other donors' samples. The CDR3 runs from the conserved cysteine through the conserved F or W. A D gene is named only where the DNA matches it firmly. Clone size is stated in some rows and not others, as once, few, many or a class when expanded.

J	size	D	V	CDR3	DNA
TRBJ2-2	-	-	TRBV19	CASSIRAAWELFF	TGTGCCAGTAGTATAAGAGCGGCCTGGGAGCTGTTTTTT
TRBJ2-3	-	TRBD2	TRBV15	CATSKRRRLAGDSTDTQYF	TGTGCCACCAGCAAGCGACGAAGACTAGCGGGAGATAGCACAGATACGCAGTATTTT
TRBJ1-2	-	-	TRBV28	CASSLSDSYGYTF	TGTGCCAGCAGTTTAAGTGACAGCTATGGCTACACCTTC
TRBJ1-1	-	-	TRBV4-3	CASSQKNPWENTEAFF	TGCGCCAGCAGCCAAAAAAACCCCTGGGAGAACACTGAAGCTTTCTTT
TRBJ2-1	-	TRBD2	TRBV28	CASSFTRLAGGYYNEQFF	TGTGCCAGCAGTTTCACCCGTCTAGCGGGAGGGTACTACAATGAGCAGTTCTTC
TRBJ1-4	-	-	TRBV9	CASSVDRGLMGEKLFF	TGTGCCAGCAGCGTAGATCGGGGGCTCATGGGTGAAAAACTGTTTTTT
TRBJ2-7	once	-	TRBV27	CASSFRGWPYEQYF	TGTGCCAGCAGTTTCAGGGGATGGCCCTACGAGCAGTACTTC
TRBJ2-7	-	-	TRBV7-9	CASSSASRVNEQYF	TGTGCCAGCAGCTCTGCCTCCAGGGTGAATGAGCAGTACTTC
TRBJ2-1	-	-	TRBV14	CASSAGDGTYNEQFF	TGTGCCAGCAGCGCTGGGGACGGGACCTACAATGAGCAGTTCTTC
TRBJ1-2	-	-	TRBV29-1	CSVMSTLGGYTF	TGCAGCGTTATGAGCACGCTAGGAGGCTACACCTTC
TRBJ2-1	-	-	TRBV19	CASSIGGVSYNEQFF	TGTGCCAGTAGTATCGGGGGTGTCTCCTACAATGAGCAGTTCTTC
TRBJ1-3	few	-	TRBV6-1	CASVGNTIYF	TGTGCCAGCGTTGGAAACACCATATATTTT
TRBJ2-7	-	-	TRBV5-1	CASSLLWERAYEQYF	TGCGCCAGCAGCTTGCTGTGGGAAAGGGCCTACGAGCAGTACTTC
TRBJ1-2	-	-	TRBV25-1	CATSDGGYGYTF	TGTGCCACCTCGGACGGAGGCTATGGCTACACCTTC
TRBJ2-3	-	-	TRBV23-1	CALGSDTQYF	TGCGCCTTGGGGTCAGATACGCAGTATTTT
TRBJ1-4	-	-	TRBV7-9	CASSSLTINGQEELFF	TGTGCCAGCAGCTCCCTTACAATAAACGGGCAGGAGGAACTGTTTTTT
TRBJ2-7	-	TRBD2	TRBV27	CASHPHEAGVYEQYF	TGTGCCAGCCATCCGCATGAAGCGGGAGTTTACGAGCAGTACTTC
TRBJ2-1	-	TRBD1	TRBV28	CASSSLRRDSDYNEQFF	TGTGCCAGCAGCTCCCTCCGACGGGACAGCGATTACAATGAGCAGTTCTTC
TRBJ2-2	-	TRBD2	TRBV7-9	CASSPRASGVANTGELFF	TGTGCCAGCAGCCCCCGAGCTAGCGGGGTCGCGAACACCGGGGAGCTGTTTTTT
TRBJ2-1	-	TRBD2	TRBV9	CASSASGTVPYNEQFF	TGTGCCAGCAGCGCTAGCGGGACGGTCCCCTACAATGAGCAGTTCTTC
TRBJ2-5	-	-	TRBV10-3	CAISELGGAGETQYF	TGTGCCATCAGTGAGTTGGGGGGCGCGGGAGAGACCCAGTACTTC
TRBJ1-2	-	-	TRBV28	CASSFRRLYGYTF	TGTGCCAGCAGTTTTAGACGGCTGTATGGCTACACCTTC
TRBJ2-7	-	TRBD1	TRBV10-3	CAISEGDRVDEQYF	TGTGCCATCAGTGAAGGGGACAGGGTGGACGAGCAGTACTTC
TRBJ2-7	-	TRBD2	TRBV5-5	CASSLRREGGSYEQYF	TGTGCCAGCAGCTTGCGGCGGGAGGGTGGGTCCTACGAGCAGTACTTC
TRBJ1-2	-	-	TRBV9	CASSSHGPQDSMGYTF	TGTGCCAGCAGCTCACACGGGCCACAGGACTCTATGGGCTACACCTTC
TRBJ2-2	-	-	TRBV4-1	CASSPAQGLTGELFF	TGCGCCAGCAGCCCTGCACAGGGTTTGACCGGGGAGCTGTTTTTT
TRBJ2-1	once	-	TRBV5-4	CASSLGVRRESNEQFF	TGTGCCAGCAGCTTGGGGGTGCGTAGGGAGTCCAATGAGCAGTTCTTC
TRBJ2-1	-	-	TRBV27	CASSPIGHPYNEQFF	TGTGCCAGCAGTCCCATAGGGCATCCTTACAATGAGCAGTTCTTC
TRBJ2-1	-	-	TRBV11-2	CASSSPGLASYNEQFF	TGTGCCAGCAGCTCCCCCGGGCTAGCTAGTTACAATGAGCAGTTCTTC
TRBJ2-7	-	-	TRBV28	CASSLLGGWEQYF	TGTGCCAGCAGTTTATTGGGGGGTTGGGAGCAGTACTTC
TRBJ2-1	-	-	TRBV27	CASSLQESGPEQFF	TGTGCCAGCAGTTTGCAGGAATCGGGGCCAGAGCAGTTCTTC
TRBJ2-1	-	TRBD2	TRBV7-2	CASSFSGITYNEQFF	TGTGCCAGCAGCTTTAGCGGGATCACCTACAATGAGCAGTTCTTC
TRBJ2-7	-	-	TRBV11-1	CASSLRRGADEQYF	TGTGCCAGCAGCTTACGCAGGGGAGCGGACGAGCAGTACTTC
TRBJ1-2	-	TRBD1	TRBV7-9	CASSFAGQYGYTF	TGTGCCAGCAGCTTCGCGGGACAGTATGGCTACACCTTC
TRBJ1-2	-	TRBD1	TRBV2	CASSETSEDRDYGYTF	TGTGCCAGCAGTGAAACATCGGAGGACAGGGACTATGGCTACACCTTC
TRBJ2-1	-	TRBD2	TRBV12-5	CASGPGTSGRRYNEQFF	TGTGCTAGTGGTCCCGGGACTAGCGGGAGAAGGTACAATGAGCAGTTCTTC
TRBJ2-5	-	-	TRBV28	CASSLLRLEGVRETQYF	TGTGCCAGCAGTTTATTGAGGCTAGAGGGGGTACGGGAGACCCAGTACTTC